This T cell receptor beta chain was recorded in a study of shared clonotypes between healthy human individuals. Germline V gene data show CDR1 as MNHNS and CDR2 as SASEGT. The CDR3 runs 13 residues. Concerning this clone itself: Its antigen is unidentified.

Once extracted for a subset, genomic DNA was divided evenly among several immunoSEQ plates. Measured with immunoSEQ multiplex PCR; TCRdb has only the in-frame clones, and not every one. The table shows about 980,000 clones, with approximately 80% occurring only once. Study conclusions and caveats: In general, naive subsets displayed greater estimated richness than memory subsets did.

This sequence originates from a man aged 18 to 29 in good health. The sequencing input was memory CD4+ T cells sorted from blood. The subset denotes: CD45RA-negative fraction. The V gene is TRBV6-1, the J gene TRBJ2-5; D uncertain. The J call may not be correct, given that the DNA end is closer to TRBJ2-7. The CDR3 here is CASAYEGSYEQYF. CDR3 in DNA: TGTGCCAGCGCCTATGAAGGCTCCTACGAGCAGTACTTC.